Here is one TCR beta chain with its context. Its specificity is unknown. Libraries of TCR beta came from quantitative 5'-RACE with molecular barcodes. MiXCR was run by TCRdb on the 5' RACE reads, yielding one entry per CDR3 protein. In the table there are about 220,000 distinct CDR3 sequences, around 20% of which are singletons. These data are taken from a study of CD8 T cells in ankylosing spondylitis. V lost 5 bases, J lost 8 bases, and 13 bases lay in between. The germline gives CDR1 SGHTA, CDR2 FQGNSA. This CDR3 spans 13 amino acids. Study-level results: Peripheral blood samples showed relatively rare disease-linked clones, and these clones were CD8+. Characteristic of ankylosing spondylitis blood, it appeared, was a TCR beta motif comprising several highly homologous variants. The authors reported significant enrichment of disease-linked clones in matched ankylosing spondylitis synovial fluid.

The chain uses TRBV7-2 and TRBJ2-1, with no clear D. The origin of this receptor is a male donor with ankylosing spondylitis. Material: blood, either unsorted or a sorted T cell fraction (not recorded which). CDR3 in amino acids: CASSQTPPDEQFF. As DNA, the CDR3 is TGTGCCAGCAGCCAGACACCTCCGGATGAGCAGTTCTTC.